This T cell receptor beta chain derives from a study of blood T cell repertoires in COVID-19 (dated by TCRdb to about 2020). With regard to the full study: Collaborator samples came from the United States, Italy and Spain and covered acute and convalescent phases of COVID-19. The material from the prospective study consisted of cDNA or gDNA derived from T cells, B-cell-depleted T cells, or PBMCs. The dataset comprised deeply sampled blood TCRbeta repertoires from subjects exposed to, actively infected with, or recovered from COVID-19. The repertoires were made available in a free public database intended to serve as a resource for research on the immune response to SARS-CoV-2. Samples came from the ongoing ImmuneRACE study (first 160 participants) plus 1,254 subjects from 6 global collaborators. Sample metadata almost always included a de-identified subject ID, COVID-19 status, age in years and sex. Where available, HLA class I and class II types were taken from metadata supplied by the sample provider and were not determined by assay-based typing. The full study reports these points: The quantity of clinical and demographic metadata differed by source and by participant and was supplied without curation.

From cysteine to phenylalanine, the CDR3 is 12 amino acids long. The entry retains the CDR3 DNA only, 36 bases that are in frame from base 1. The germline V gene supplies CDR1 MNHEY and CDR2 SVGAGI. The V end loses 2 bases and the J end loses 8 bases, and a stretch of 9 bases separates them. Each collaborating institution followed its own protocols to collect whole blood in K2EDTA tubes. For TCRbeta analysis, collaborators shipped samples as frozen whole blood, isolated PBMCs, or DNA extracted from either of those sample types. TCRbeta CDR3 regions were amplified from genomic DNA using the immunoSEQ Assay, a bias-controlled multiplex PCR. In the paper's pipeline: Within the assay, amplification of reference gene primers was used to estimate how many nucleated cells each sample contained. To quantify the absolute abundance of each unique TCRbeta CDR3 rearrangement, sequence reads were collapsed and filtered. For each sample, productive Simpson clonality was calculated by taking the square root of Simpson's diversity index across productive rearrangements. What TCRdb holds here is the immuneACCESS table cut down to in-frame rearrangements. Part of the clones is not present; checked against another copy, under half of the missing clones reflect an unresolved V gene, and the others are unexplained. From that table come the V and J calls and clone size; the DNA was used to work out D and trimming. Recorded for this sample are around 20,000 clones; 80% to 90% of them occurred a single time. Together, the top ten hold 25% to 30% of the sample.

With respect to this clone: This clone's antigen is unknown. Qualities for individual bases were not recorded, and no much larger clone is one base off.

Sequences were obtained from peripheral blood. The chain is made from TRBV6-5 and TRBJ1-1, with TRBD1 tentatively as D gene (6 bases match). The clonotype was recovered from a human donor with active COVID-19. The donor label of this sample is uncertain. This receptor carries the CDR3 CASSYTRGEAFF. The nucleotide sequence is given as TGTGCCAGCAGTTACACAAGGGGGGAAGCTTTCTTT.